Sequencing of this TCR beta chain was carried out in a study of immune evolution from preneoplasia to lung adenocarcinoma. Findings and limits, study-wide: From normal lung to invasive adenocarcinoma, top clone frequencies appeared to decrease.

As to this clone: Its target is not known.

Only in-frame clones appear in the TCRdb table, and some are missing; sequencing was by immunoSEQ multiplex PCR. The sample consists of roughly 10,000 clones, roughly 70% of them appearing once. Looked up from germline, CDR1 is SGDLS and CDR2 is YYNGEE. With 7 bases removed from V and 6 bases from J, the gap between germline ends came to 17 bases. The CDR3 sequence is 13 residues long. The sequence was collected from a person in their sixties with lung adenocarcinoma. Some clones in this sample may be carry-over from other donors' samples. The sequenced material came from FFPE normal lung tissue adjacent to the tumor. This rearrangement joins TRBV9 to TRBJ2-7; D might be TRBD1 (6 bases). DNA of the CDR3: TGTGCCAGCGCCCCAGGGGCTAATCGCGAGCAGTACTTC. It translates to CASAPGANREQYF.